This passage covers 28 T cell receptor beta chains from one sample sequenced in a study of cytotoxic CD8 clonotypes in ibrutinib-treated CLL. Only in-frame clones appear in the TCRdb table, and some are missing; sequencing was by immunoSEQ multiplex PCR. The repertoire holds about 310,000 clones, with approximately 80% as singletons. Here the sequenced sample was PBMCs, taken before ibrutinib treatment. The receptors were sampled from a human donor with chronic lymphocytic leukemia.

J is TRBJ2-7 and V is TRBV6-5, with TRBD2 matching over 8 bases. The CDR3 has 16 residues. The V and J ends lost 0 bases and 4 bases, in that order; junction bases with no gene match: 8. Germline V CDR1 and CDR2: MNHEY, SVGAGI. The CDR3 reads CASSYSSGGKNYEQYF. The CDR3 bases are TGTGCCAGCAGTTACTCGAGCGGGGGAAAGAATTACGAGCAGTACTTC.

The rearrangement joins TRBV28 to TRBJ2-3; D is possibly TRBD2 (6 bases). From germline, CDR1 is MDHEN and CDR2 SYDVKM. There are 15 residues in the CDR3. The V gene lost 3 bases and the J gene lost 11 bases, with 21 bases spanning the gap. The chain's CDR3 is CASSFGGTRSVEQYF. CDR3 sequence (DNA): TGTGCCAGCAGTTTTGGCGGGACGCGCTCAGTGGAGCAGTATTTT. Together with reference TRBV28 and TRBJ2-3, the CDR3 gives the full variable domain: DVKVTQSSRYLVKRTGEKVFLECVQDMDHENMFWYRQDPGLGLRLIYFSYDVKMKEKGDIPEGYSVSREKKERFSLILESASTNQTSMYLCASSFGGTRSVEQYFGPGTRLTVL.

This rearrangement joins TRBV7-2 to TRBJ1-1; D might be TRBD1 (5 bases). Trimming left V 3 bases short and J 3 bases short, with 11 bases between. Germline CDR1 reads SGHTA; CDR2 reads FQGNSA. The CDR3 spans 14 residues. CDR3 protein: CASSFLRGDTEAFF. In DNA, the CDR3 is TGTGCCAGCAGCTTTCTACGAGGGGACACTGAAGCTTTCTTT.

The sample holds one count of this clone. This sequence joins TRBV30 and TRBJ2-7, with TRBD2 matching over 8 bases. V trimming: 4 bases; J trimming: 0 bases; junction bases outside the gene matches: 11. Germline V gene data show CDR1 as GTSNPN and CDR2 as SVGIG (reference sequence). The CDR3 consists of 16 residues. The CDR3 reads CAWTQALAGSSYEQYF. CDR3 in DNA: TGTGCCTGGACTCAGGCGTTAGCGGGGAGCTCCTACGAGCAGTACTTC.

This sequence joins TRBV29-1 and TRBJ2-5; D is tentatively TRBD1 or TRBD2 (6 bases each). V was trimmed by 1 base and J by 4 bases, leaving 10 bases between them. The CDR3 runs 13 residues. The V gene's germline CDR1 is SQVTM and CDR2 ANQGSEA. CDR3 coding DNA: TGCAGCGTTGAAGTTGGAGGGGGAGAGACCCAGTACTTC. Encoded protein: CSVEVGGGETQYF. The full variable domain, in which reference TRBV29-1 and TRBJ2-5 provide the parts outside the CDR3, is SAVISQKPSRDICQRGTSLTIQCQVDSQVTMMFWYRQQPGQSLTLIATANQGSEATYESGFVIDKFPISRPNLTFSTLTVSNMSPEDSSIYLCSVEVGGGETQYFGPGTRLLVL.

This clone has just a few counts. The J gene is TRBJ2-1, the V gene TRBV4-1, with a possible D match to TRBD2 (6 bases). The V gene's germline CDR1 is MGHRA and CDR2 YSYEKL. CDR3 length: 15 residues. Trimming took 1 base from V and 1 from J, leaving 8 bases between them. CDR3 protein: CASSQAGSSYNEQFF. CDR3 sequence (DNA): TGCGCCAGCAGCCAAGCCGGGAGTTCCTACAATGAGCAGTTCTTC.

The chain joins TRBV29-1 to TRBJ1-1; TRBD1 aligns across 8 bases. The CDR3 loop spans 13 amino acids. CDR1 is SQVTM, CDR2 ANQGSEA, per germline. Unmatched junction bases numbered 5, after V lost 4 bases and J lost 4 bases. The CDR3 sequence is CSVVIQGGTEAFF. CDR3 bases: TGCAGCGTTGTGATACAGGGGGGCACTGAAGCTTTCTTT.

The chain recombines TRBV27 with TRBJ1-4; TRBD1 is a possible D gene (6 bases). The CDR3 is 15 amino acids. The V gene lost 4 bases and the J gene lost 5 bases, with 14 bases spanning the gap. Germline CDR1 and CDR2: MNHEY and SMNVEV (reference sequence). CDR3: CASSSTGTRNEKLFF. CDR3 bases: TGTGCCAGCAGTTCGACCGGGACAAGAAATGAAAAACTGTTTTTT.

The sample holds one count of this clone. The gene calls are TRBV30 and TRBJ2-5; no clear D gene. Trimming left V 3 bases short and J 5 bases short, with 19 bases between. This CDR3 contains 15 residues. Germline-derived CDR1 and CDR2 are GTSNPN and SVGIG (reference sequence). The CDR3, as DNA: TGTGCCTGGAGCGACGGTGGGGTAGGCCAGGAGACCCAGTACTTC. Translating it yields CAWSDGGVGQETQYF.

This chain connects TRBV11-2 to TRBJ2-1; D perhaps matches TRBD2 (6 bases). V gave up 5 bases and J gave up 5 bases, with 19 bases separating them. In germline, CDR1 is SGHAT, CDR2 FQNNGV. The CDR3 spans 16 residues. DNA for the CDR3: TGTGCCAGCAGCCTCCTTGGGGGGAGTACTAACAATGAGCAGTTCTTC. Protein: CASSLLGGSTNNEQFF.

This clone was recorded a few times. This sequence joins TRBV5-6 and TRBJ2-1; D call uncertain. CDR1 is SGHDT, CDR2 YYEEEE, per germline. V was trimmed by 2 bases and J by 9 bases, leaving 12 bases between them. The CDR3 spans 13 residues. CDR3 nucleotide sequence: TGTGCCAGCAGCTTAGATCTGATAGGTGAGCAGTTCTTC. Translation gives CASSLDLIGEQFF.

The chain employs TRBV18 and TRBJ2-1, with 14 bases that match TRBD2. The CDR3 runs 15 residues. V shed 4 bases and J 8 bases; nucleotides not matched to a gene: 4. Germline lookup yields CDR1 KGHSH and CDR2 LQKENI. CDR3 DNA: TGTGCCAGCTCACGTGGGACTAGCGGGAGCGATGAGCAGTTCTTC. It yields the protein CASSRGTSGSDEQFF.

The rearrangement joins TRBV30 to TRBJ2-1; 7 positions match TRBD2. The germline CDR1 and CDR2 sequences are GTSNPN and SVGIG (reference sequence). V dropped 0 bases and J dropped 4; count of bases not matched to a gene: 15. The CDR3 is 18 residues long. The CDR3 is CAWSVPPGRGTVYNEQFF. As DNA, the CDR3 is TGTGCCTGGAGTGTACCGCCGGGGCGGGGGACGGTTTACAATGAGCAGTTCTTC.

The chain couples TRBV15 to TRBJ2-7; no clear D gene. The V gene's germline CDR1 is LNHNV and CDR2 YYDKDF (reference sequence). The CDR3 totals 14 residues. V was clipped by 0 bases and J by 7 bases, with 13 bases between them. Written as DNA, the CDR3 is TGTGCCACCAGCAGAGATTACGGGTCCGAAGAGCAGTACTTC. Its translation: CATSRDYGSEEQYF.

This rearrangement joins TRBV4-2 to TRBJ2-7, with a possible D match to TRBD2 (5 bases). CDR1 is LGHNA and CDR2 is YNFKEQ in the germline V gene. V lost 0 bases to trimming and J lost 4 bases, with 10 bases between them. This CDR3 is built from 14 residues. CDR3 loop: CASSQDRAAYEQYF. The CDR3 nucleotides read TGTGCCAGCAGCCAAGATCGAGCGGCTTACGAGCAGTACTTC.

J is TRBJ2-1 and V is TRBV7-9, with D possibly called TRBD1 or TRBD2 (6 bases each). Germline V lookup: CDR1 SEHNR, CDR2 FQNEAQ (reference sequence). CDR3 size: 16 residues. V lost 5 bases and J lost 9, with 23 bases in between. The DNA of the CDR3 is TGTGCCAGCAGCCAGAAGGGGGTTAGCGGAGGTGTTGAGCAGTTCTTC. This encodes CASSQKGVSGGVEQFF.

Only one count was recorded for this clone. The J gene is TRBJ2-1, the V gene TRBV27; TRBD2 matches 10 bases. CDR1 and CDR2 (germline): MNHEY, SMNVEV (reference sequence). The CDR3 is made up of 17 amino acids. After removal of 1 base from V and 8 bases from J, the junction contained 11 bases not matched to a gene. The CDR3 loop reads CASSLLTSGLRGDEQFF. Here the CDR3 DNA reads TGTGCCAGCAGTTTATTGACTAGCGGGCTCAGAGGTGATGAGCAGTTCTTC.

This rearrangement joins TRBV27 to TRBJ2-5; no definite D call. Germline assignment: CDR1 MNHEY and CDR2 SMNVEV (reference sequence). The CDR3 length is 10 residues. The V end was cut by 8 bases, the J end by 5 bases, with 6 bases between. CDR3 bases: TGTGCCAGCCGCCGGGAGACCCAGTACTTC. Amino acid sequence: CASRRETQYF.

In nucleotides, the CDR3 is TGTGCCAGCAGCTTAGCCAGACAGGGAGGAAGGAGCACTGAAGCTTTCTTT. Its translation is CASSLARQGGRSTEAFF. The J gene is TRBJ1-1, the V gene TRBV7-8, with 7 bases matching TRBD1. Trimming at V came to 0 bases and at J to 4 bases, leaving 11 bases not matched to a gene. Germline assignment: CDR1 SGHVS and CDR2 FQNEAQ. The CDR3 loop spans 17 amino acids. Full variable domain (missing parts from reference TRBV7-8 and TRBJ1-1): GAGVSQSPRYKVAKRGQDVALRCDPISGHVSLFWYQQALGQGPEFLTYFQNEAQLDKSGLPSDRFFAERPEGSVSTLKIQRTQQEDSAVYLCASSLARQGGRSTEAFFGQGTRLTVV.

The chain uses TRBV4-3 and TRBJ1-1; a weak D match, TRBD1 (6 bases). Germline V gene lookup returns CDR1 LGHNA and CDR2 YSLEER. CDR3 length equals 14 residues. V shed 0 bases and J shed 2 bases, with 7 bases lying between them. CDR3 in amino acids: CASSQDRGNTEAFF. The CDR3 DNA follows: TGCGCCAGCAGCCAAGACAGGGGAAACACTGAAGCTTTCTTT.

V gene TRBV9 combines with J gene TRBJ2-7; TRBD2 aligns across 8 bases. The CDR3 extends over 14 amino acids. CDR1 is SGDLS, CDR2 YYNGEE, per germline. V lost 4 bases and J lost 5; bases outside the gene matches: 8. CDR3 in DNA: TGTGCCAGCAGCCCACAGGTAGCGGGAAACGAGCAGTACTTC. As protein: CASSPQVAGNEQYF.

The chain carries TRBV6-1 and TRBJ1-5; D is perhaps TRBD1 (5 bases). Germline CDR1 MNHNS, CDR2 SASEGT. V shed 0 bases and J shed 7 bases, with 13 bases lying between them. This CDR3 comprises 15 residues. The CDR3 coding sequence is TGTGCCAGCAGTGAAGCACCCGGGACGGGCCAGCCCCAGCATTTT. This translates into CASSEAPGTGQPQHF.

The V call is TRBV7-3, the J call TRBJ2-2, with D possibly being TRBD2 (6 bases). The CDR3 is 15 amino acids. From germline, CDR1 is SGHTA and CDR2 FQGTGA. V was shortened by 0 bases and J by 5 bases, with 10 bases between the two germline ends. CDR3 residues: CASSLTREPTGELFF. CDR3 nucleotide sequence: TGTGCCAGCAGCTTAACGCGGGAACCTACCGGGGAGCTGTTTTTT.

The genes are TRBV10-3 and TRBJ2-1; 9 nucleotides line up with TRBD2. From germline, CDR1 is ENHRY and CDR2 SYGVKD. Trimming cost V 0 bases and J 4 bases; bases outside gene matches: 13. The CDR3 spans 19 residues. The CDR3 DNA sequence: TGTGCCATCAGTGAGTCATGGCGGGAGGGCCAATCGAAATACAATGAGCAGTTCTTC. Translation gives CAISESWREGQSKYNEQFF.

As DNA, the CDR3 is TGTGCCAGCAGCTCAGAGCGGGAGACTGAGCAGTTCTTC. The encoded protein is CASSSERETEQFF. V and J are TRBV7-3 and TRBJ2-1, with 8 bases identical to TRBD2. The CDR3 is made up of 13 amino acids. In germline, CDR1 is SGHTA, CDR2 FQGTGA. V dropped 4 bases and J dropped 9; count of bases not matched to a gene: 5.

This clone was seen a handful of times. This chain connects TRBV6-5 to TRBJ2-7; 8 nucleotides align to TRBD1. V was pared by 7 bases and J by 2 bases, with 10 bases of the junction left unmatched. The CDR3 consists of 15 residues. Germline V lookup: CDR1 MNHEY, CDR2 SVGAGI. The CDR3: CASTRRQGLTYEQYF. The DNA of the CDR3 is TGTGCCAGCACTCGACGACAGGGGTTAACCTACGAGCAGTACTTC.

This rearrangement joins TRBV27 to TRBJ2-1; TRBD2 agrees at 10 bases. In germline, CDR1 is MNHEY, CDR2 SMNVEV (reference sequence). Trimming cost V 4 bases and J 5 bases; bases outside gene matches: 5. The CDR3 consists of 15 residues. In nucleotides, the CDR3 is TGTGCCAGCAGTTCCCGACTAGCGGGCCACAATGAGCAGTTCTTC. Its protein is CASSSRLAGHNEQFF.

This chain connects TRBV30 to TRBJ1-2, with D uncertain. Deletions cut 0 bases from V and 5 bases from J, with 16 bases between. Germline V gene data show CDR1 as GTSNPN and CDR2 as SVGIG (reference sequence). The CDR3 is 15 residues long. The CDR3 loop reads CAWSVLTGGAYGYTF. The CDR3 DNA is TGTGCCTGGAGTGTACTGACCGGAGGAGCTTATGGCTACACCTTC.